This TCR beta chain was captured in a study of control samples from healthy donors and cancer patients. The germline gives CDR1 MDHEN, CDR2 SYDVKM. The CDR3 extends over 17 amino acids. The V gene lost 4 bases and the J gene lost 1 base, with 17 bases spanning the gap. Profiled with immunoSEQ multiplex PCR; TCRdb holds only in-frame clones, not every one. The table records tens of thousands of clones, 90% to 95% of them present only once. The source is a woman aged 25 to 39 in good health. The sequencing sample was made of blood. The chain combines TRBV28 with TRBJ1-5, with D possibly matching TRBD1 (6 bases). CDR3 DNA: TGTGCCAGCAGTTCCGGAACCGGGACAACCAGCAATCAGCCCCAGCATTTT. This gives the protein CASSSGTGTTSNQPQHF.